The count of the clone carrying this TCR beta chain is one. This entry is derived from a study of CD8 T cells in Susac syndrome. Study overall: Intravenous immunoglobulin alone or corticosteroids were being given to patients with Susac syndrome at blood draw, unless they were therapy-naive.

The length of the CDR3 is 14 residues. CDR1 DFQATT and CDR2 SNEGSKA come from the germline V gene (reference sequence). Trimming stripped 6 bases from V and 5 bases from J, with 18 bases between. Reverse transcription used 0.5 to 1 ug RNA and random hexamers. The CDR3 of TCR beta was amplified by immunoSEQ multiplex PCR across 54 Vbeta and 13 Jbeta. TCRdb re-called the immunoSEQ multiplex PCR reads with MiXCR, one entry per CDR3 protein. The table has 95,000 to 150,000 distinct CDR3 sequences, roughly 95% seen once. The CD8+ and CD4+ T cells were isolated magnetically using a negative isolation approach, whereas the TEMRA cells were enriched by FACS.

The sequence was collected from a human donor with Susac syndrome. The rearrangement uses TRBV20-1 and TRBJ2-3, with D possibly TRBD2 on 6 matching bases. Sequences were obtained from CD4+ T cells from PBMCs. CDR3 sequence reads: CSAQPTGGKDTQYF. Here the CDR3 DNA reads TGCAGTGCCCAGCCGACCGGGGGAAAAGATACGCAGTATTTT.